The clone carrying this T cell receptor (beta chain) has just a few counts. Trimming shortened V by 3 bases and J by 8 bases, and 14 bases separated the two germline ends. The germline V gene has CDR1 SGHRS and CDR2 YFSETQ. CDR3 size: 14 residues. TCRdb re-called the 5' RACE reads with MiXCR, one entry per CDR3 protein. The table lists around 490,000 distinct CDR3 sequences, approximately 20% of them singletons, with approximately 0.49% in the top ten. This sample is part of a study of identical twins. The same sample was also studied in work on yellow fever vaccine responses in identical twins.

This TCR was sampled from a woman aged 18-29 years in good health. The sequencing input was CD4+ T cells sorted from blood. The chain recombines TRBV5-1 with TRBJ2-2; maybe TRBD1 (5 bases). The CDR3 coding sequence is TGCGCCAGCAGCTCCCCCGACAGCTATGGGGAGCTGTTTTTT. Protein product: CASSSPDSYGELFF.